This T cell receptor (beta chain) was captured by sequencing in a study of shared clonotypes between healthy human individuals. Study-wide results and limits: Generally, naive subsets (rather than memory subsets) showed larger estimated richness.

Clones were read by immunoSEQ multiplex PCR, and TCRdb kept only the in-frame ones, dropping some. The sample contains 550,000 to 800,000 clones, around 67% of which appear only once. Trimming shortened V by 8 bases and J by 4 bases, and 11 bases separated the two germline ends. CDR1 is MNHNS, CDR2 SASEGT, per germline. CDR3 length: 12 residues. A word on this clone: Its antigen is unknown.

Source material: memory CD4+ T cells sorted from blood. Indicated subset: CD45RA-negative fraction. The origin of this receptor is a woman aged 25 to 45 in good health. The chain links TRBV6-1 to TRBJ2-5; D gene uncertain. CDR3 in DNA: TGTGCCAGCGGGCGAGACGTAGAGACCCAGTACTTC. Residues: CASGRDVETQYF.